This T cell receptor delta chain stems from a study of gamma-delta chains in newborns, infants, children. Study summary: Microbial exposure reportedly drives polyclonal innate γδ T cell expansion after birth.

TCRdb made new clone calls on the reads using CATT. The repertoire includes 3,000 to 5,000 delta-chain clones, around 40% of them detected once, and 7.5% to 9% sits in the top ten. The CDR3 has 20 residues. Trimming removed 0 bases from V and 0 bases from J; junction bases left unmatched: 7. Per germline, CDR1 GEAIGNYY and CDR2 EKD. The material sequenced was blood, taken at week 6. The source is a child who was a newborn, infant or young child, either healthy, febrile or measles-vaccinated (not recorded which). J is TRDJ3 and V is TRDV2, with 10 bases lining up with TRDD3. The CDR3 loop is CACDTVKLGDSSWDTRQMFF. Here the CDR3 DNA reads TGTGCCTGTGACACCGTGAAACTGGGGGATTCCTCCTGGGACACCCGACAGATGTTTTTC.